Listed below are T cell receptor beta chains from one sample, sequenced in a study of T cell repertoires in cytomegalovirus infection. TCRdb recomputed calls from the reads with MiXCR, one row per CDR3 protein. The sample consists of approximately 600,000 distinct CDR3 sequences, about 40% of them appearing once. No antigen has been identified for these receptors. The specimen was cultured PBMCs, collected from culture after CMV antigen stimulation. The source is a human donor in good health (CMV status not recorded). Some clones in this sample may be carry-over from other donors' samples. The CDR3 runs from the conserved cysteine through the conserved F or W. Clone size appears in some rows only: once, few, many, or a class for an expanded clone.

TRBV2 . CASSMQNQPQHF
TRBV7-9 few CASSHEDAMWNEQFF
TRBV7-2 many CASSLVSRSSYEQYF
TRBV6-1 . CASGAFTVSYNEQFF
TRBV12-3/TRBV12-4 . CASSTGLPNEQFF
TRBV7-2 . CASSLGGITIDTQYF
TRBV7-2 few CASSLEAYAEAFF
TRBV12-3/TRBV12-4 few CASSLIRLAEAFF
TRBV20-1 . CSARDVQGQPQHF
TRBV11-2 . CASSITGSGANVLTF
TRBV20-1 few CSTSTGTLSSGANVLTF
TRBV7-9 few CASSLGSLAGGPVYNEQFF
TRBV12-3/TRBV12-4 few CASNGGTGTEAFF
TRBV7-2 . CASSLANAVSYNEQFF
TRBV7-2 . CASSRRDSSYNEQFF
TRBV5-1 few CASSLEWDTDTQYF
TRBV7-9 few CASSRIGVREQYF
TRBV12-3/TRBV12-4 . CASSFAPTGLNQPQHF
TRBV25-1 . CASWGDRGGNEQFF
TRBV7-4 . CASSFEAGGVYEQYF
TRBV7-2 few CASSLLGVTAYGYTF
TRBV6-6 few CASILLEGGHREQYF
TRBV7-2 few CASSQGHRDTQYF
TRBV7-2 few CASSDLGTYNEQFF
TRBV7-2 . CASSLPHGGQGRSYEQYF
TRBV19 . CASSMVGPSYEQYF
TRBV12-3/TRBV12-4 . CASSSGQAKETQYF